The rows below give T cell receptor beta chains drawn from one sample of a study of OX40 agonist ivuxolimab in advanced cancers. The method was immunoSEQ multiplex PCR; TCRdb's version includes in-frame clones alone and lacks a portion of them. The repertoire holds nearly 65,000 clones, around 90% seen once, with around 3.9% in the top ten. The starting material was CD4+ or CD8+ T cells sorted from blood, obtained in a trial of the OX40 agonist ivuxolimab. The receptor source for this set is an adult with an advanced solid tumor such as melanoma, head and neck, liver or kidney cancer. Each CDR3 is given with its conserved first and last residue. Fields, in order: clone size, V gene, J gene, D gene, CDR3 DNA, CDR3 protein. The D gene is left open where the match is weak. Expanded clones are given a class, and other clones once, few, many or no size at all.

NA	TRBV9	TRBJ1-1	TRBD1	TGTGCCAGCAGTCTTCGGACAGGGAGGTACACTGAAGCTTTCTTT	CASSLRTGRYTEAFF
NA	TRBV7-2	TRBJ2-5	TRBD2	TGTGCCAGCAGCCCCTGGACTAGCGGGAAAGAGACCCAGTACTTC	CASSPWTSGKETQYF
NA	TRBV7-9	TRBJ2-1	TRBD1	TGTGCCAGCAGCTTAGTGGCAGGGGGAAACTACAATGAGCAGTTCTTC	CASSLVAGGNYNEQFF
NA	TRBV27	TRBJ2-1	TRBD1	TGTGCCAGCAGTTTAGTGGTAGCCAGGGGGTACAACAATGAGCAGTTCTTC	CASSLVVARGYNNEQFF
NA	TRBV7-3	TRBJ1-1	TRBD1	TGTGCCAGCAGCTTCGCCGGGACAGCGAACACTGAAGCTTTCTTT	CASSFAGTANTEAFF
NA	TRBV7-6	TRBJ2-5	TRBD2	TGTGCCAGCAGTCTAATAGCGGGGGGTGCTGAGACCCAGTACTTC	CASSLIAGGAETQYF
NA	TRBV7-6	TRBJ2-2	NA	TGTGCCAGCAGCGTCCAGGCTGGGGCGAACACCGGGGAGCTGTTTTTT	CASSVQAGANTGELFF
NA	TRBV27	TRBJ1-5	NA	TGTGCCAGCAGTTTAACGTCAGGGCCAACTTATAGCAATCAGCCCCAGCATTTT	CASSLTSGPTYSNQPQHF
NA	TRBV4-3	TRBJ1-1	NA	TGCGCCAGCAGCCAAGATCCCGGGGTGAACACTGAAGCTTTCTTT	CASSQDPGVNTEAFF
NA	TRBV5-1	TRBJ1-1	NA	TGCGCCAGCAGCTTCGGACCGAACACTGAAGCTTTCTTT	CASSFGPNTEAFF
NA	TRBV4-1	TRBJ1-2	TRBD1	TGCGCCAGCAGCCAGCCGCCGGGACAGGGAATCTATGGCTACACCTTC	CASSQPPGQGIYGYTF
few	TRBV4-3	TRBJ2-7	NA	TGCGCCAGCAGCCAAGTAGTCGGAAGCTCCTACGAGCAGTACTTC	CASSQVVGSSYEQYF
NA	TRBV5-6	TRBJ1-1	TRBD1	TGTGCCAGCACCCTCCCTCCCCATTCCCGACAGGGGACTGAAGCTTTCTTT	CASTLPPHSRQGTEAFF
NA	TRBV6-5	TRBJ2-1	NA	TGTGCCAGCTCAACTACCCACAATGAGCAGTTCTTC	CASSTTHNEQFF
NA	TRBV7-9	TRBJ2-7	NA	TGTGCCAGCAGCTTAGTCTGGGTGAGCTCCTACGAGCAGTACTTC	CASSLVWVSSYEQYF
once	TRBV4-3	TRBJ1-2	NA	TGCGCCAGCAGCCAGGGACTTAGGGGCTATGGCTACACCTTC	CASSQGLRGYGYTF
NA	TRBV29-1	TRBJ2-1	TRBD1	TGCAGCGTTGAAGGCCGGGACAGGGGACCCTACAATGAGCAGTTCTTC	CSVEGRDRGPYNEQFF
NA	TRBV7-3	TRBJ2-3	NA	TGTGCCAGCAGCTTACTGGGGGGCGAGGGAGATACGCAGTATTTT	CASSLLGGEGDTQYF
NA	TRBV5-1	TRBJ2-2	TRBD1	TGCGCCAGCAGCTTTGGACAGGGTCCCGGGGAGCTGTTTTTT	CASSFGQGPGELFF
NA	TRBV10-2	TRBJ2-7	TRBD2	TGCGCCACCAAAGCGGGGGTTCAGGGCGAGCAGTACTTC	CATKAGVQGEQYF
NA	TRBV27	TRBJ2-7	NA	TGTGCCAGCAGTTTATACCCTACAGGGTCCGAGCAGTACTTC	CASSLYPTGSEQYF
NA	TRBV13	TRBJ2-7	NA	TGTGCCAGCAGCCCCCCCCCATATCCGGGAGCCTCCTTTTACTCCTACGAGCAGTACTTC	CASSPPPYPGASFYSYEQYF
NA	TRBV7-3	TRBJ1-1	NA	TGTGCCAGCAGCTTAAATGGGGGAGGAGCCACTGAAGCTTTCTTT	CASSLNGGGATEAFF
NA	TRBV6-5	TRBJ2-5	NA	TGTGCCAGCTGGGGAAACTGGGAGACCCAGTACTTC	CASWGNWETQYF
once	TRBV4-1	TRBJ1-2	TRBD1	TGCGCCAGCAGCCAAGAAGGTGACAGGGGAGCCAGCTACACCTTC	CASSQEGDRGASYTF
NA	TRBV2	TRBJ1-4	NA	TGTGCCAGCAGTGGGGTAGTCACCACTAATGAAAAACTGTTTTTT	CASSGVVTTNEKLFF